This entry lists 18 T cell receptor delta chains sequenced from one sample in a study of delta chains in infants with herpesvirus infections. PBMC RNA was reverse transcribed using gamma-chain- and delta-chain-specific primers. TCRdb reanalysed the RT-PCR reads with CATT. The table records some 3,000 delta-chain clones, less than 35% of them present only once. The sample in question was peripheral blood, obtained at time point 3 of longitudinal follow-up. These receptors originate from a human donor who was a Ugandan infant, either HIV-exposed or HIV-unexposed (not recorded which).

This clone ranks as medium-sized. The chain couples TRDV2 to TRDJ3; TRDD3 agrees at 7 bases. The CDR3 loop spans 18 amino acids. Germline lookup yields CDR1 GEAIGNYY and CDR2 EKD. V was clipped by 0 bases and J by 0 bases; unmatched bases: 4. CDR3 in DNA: TGTGCCTGTGACACCGCTGGGGGTATCTCCTGGGACACCCGACAGATGTTTTTC. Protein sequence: CACDTAGGISWDTRQMFF.

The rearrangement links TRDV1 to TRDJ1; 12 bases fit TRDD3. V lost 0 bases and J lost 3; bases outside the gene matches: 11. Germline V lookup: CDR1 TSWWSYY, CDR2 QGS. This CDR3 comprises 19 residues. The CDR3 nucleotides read TGTGCTCTTGGGGAACTCCCGGTCCGTACTGGGGGATACTCCGATAAACTCATCTTT. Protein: CALGELPVRTGGYSDKLIF.

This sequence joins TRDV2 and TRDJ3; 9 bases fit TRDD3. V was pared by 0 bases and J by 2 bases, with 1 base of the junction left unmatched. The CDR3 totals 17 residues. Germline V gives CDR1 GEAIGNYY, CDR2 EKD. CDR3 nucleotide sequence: TGTGCCTGTGACACCGTGGGGGATACCTGGGACACCCGACAGATGTTTTTC. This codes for CACDTVGDTWDTRQMFF.

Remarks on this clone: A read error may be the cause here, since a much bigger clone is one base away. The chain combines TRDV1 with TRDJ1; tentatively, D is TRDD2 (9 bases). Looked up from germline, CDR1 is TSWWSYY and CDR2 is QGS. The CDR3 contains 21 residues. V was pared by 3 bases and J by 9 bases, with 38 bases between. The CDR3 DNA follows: TGTGCTCTTGGGGATGACCTTCCTACGCACTACCCCTACTGGGGGCTTGCGGAACTCATCTTT. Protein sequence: CALGDDLPTHYPYWGLAELIF.

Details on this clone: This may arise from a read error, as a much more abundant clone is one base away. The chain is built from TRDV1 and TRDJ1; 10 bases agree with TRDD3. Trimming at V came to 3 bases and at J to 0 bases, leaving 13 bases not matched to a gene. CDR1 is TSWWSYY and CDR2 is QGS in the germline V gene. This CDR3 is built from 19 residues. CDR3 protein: CALGDHSTGGSLHTDKLIF. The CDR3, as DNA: TGTGCTCTTGGGGACCATTCGACTGGGGGATCGCTCCACACCGATAAACTCATCTTT.

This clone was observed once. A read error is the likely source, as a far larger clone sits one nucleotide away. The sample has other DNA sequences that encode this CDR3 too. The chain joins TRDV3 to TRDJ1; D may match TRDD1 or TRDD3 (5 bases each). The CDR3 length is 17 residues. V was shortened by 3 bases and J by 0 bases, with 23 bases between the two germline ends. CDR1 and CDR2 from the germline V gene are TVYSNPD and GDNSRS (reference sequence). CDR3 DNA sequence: TGTGCCTTCTCGTCGTGGGGTATCCAGAAATACACCGATAAACTCATCTTT. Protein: CAFSSWGIQKYTDKLIF.

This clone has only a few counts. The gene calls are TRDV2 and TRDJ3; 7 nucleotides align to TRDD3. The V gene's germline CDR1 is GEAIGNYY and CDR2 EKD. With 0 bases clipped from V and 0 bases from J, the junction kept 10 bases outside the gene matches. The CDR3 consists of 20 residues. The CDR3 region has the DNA TGTGCCTGTGACACCGTGCTGGGGGCAGCCGGCTCCTGGGACACCCGACAGATGTTTTTC. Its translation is CACDTVLGAAGSWDTRQMFF.

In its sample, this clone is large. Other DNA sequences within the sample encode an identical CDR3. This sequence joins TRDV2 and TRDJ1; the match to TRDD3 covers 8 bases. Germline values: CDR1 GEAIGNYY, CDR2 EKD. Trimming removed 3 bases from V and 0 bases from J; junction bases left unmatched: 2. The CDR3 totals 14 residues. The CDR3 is CACDLLGDTDKLIF. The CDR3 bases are TGTGCCTGTGACCTACTGGGGGACACCGATAAACTCATCTTT.

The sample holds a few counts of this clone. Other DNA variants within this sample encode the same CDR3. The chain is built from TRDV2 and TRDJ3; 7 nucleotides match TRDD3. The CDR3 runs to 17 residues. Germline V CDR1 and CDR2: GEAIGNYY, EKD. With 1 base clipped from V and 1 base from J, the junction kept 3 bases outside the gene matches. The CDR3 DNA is TGTGCCTGTGACACAGTACTGGGGTCCTGGGACACCCGACAGATGTTTTTC. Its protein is CACDTVLGSWDTRQMFF.

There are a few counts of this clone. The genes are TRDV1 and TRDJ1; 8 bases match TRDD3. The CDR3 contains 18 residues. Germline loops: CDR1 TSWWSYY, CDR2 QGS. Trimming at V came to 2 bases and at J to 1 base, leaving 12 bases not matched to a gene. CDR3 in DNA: TGTGCTCTTGGGGAATACGCTGGGGGACTGAGAGGCACCGATAAACTCATCTTT. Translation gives CALGEYAGGLRGTDKLIF.

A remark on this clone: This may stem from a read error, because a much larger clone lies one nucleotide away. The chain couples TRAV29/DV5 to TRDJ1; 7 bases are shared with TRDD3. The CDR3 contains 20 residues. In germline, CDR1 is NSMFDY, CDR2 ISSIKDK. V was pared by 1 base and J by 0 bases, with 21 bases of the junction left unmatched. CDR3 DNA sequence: TGTGCAGCAAGCCTCCTGCGTACTGGGGATTCCGAGGTGTACACCGATAAACTCATCTTT. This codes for CAASLLRTGDSEVYTDKLIF.

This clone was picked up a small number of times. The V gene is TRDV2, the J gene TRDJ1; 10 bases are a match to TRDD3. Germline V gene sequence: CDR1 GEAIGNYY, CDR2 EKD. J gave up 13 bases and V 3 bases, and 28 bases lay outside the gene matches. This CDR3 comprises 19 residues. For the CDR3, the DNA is TGTGCCTGTGACCCAACCCTCTTGTCTCCGGGGGATACGTACATTCGCCCCATCTTT. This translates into CACDPTLLSPGDTYIRPIF.

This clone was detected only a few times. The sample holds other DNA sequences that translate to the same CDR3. This CDR3 is CALGEKAFLRQYWTDKLIF. The CDR3 nucleotides read TGTGCTCTTGGGGAAAAGGCCTTCCTACGTCAATACTGGACCGATAAACTCATCTTT. The chain couples TRDV1 to TRDJ1; TRDD2 agrees at 9 bases. The V segment lost 2 bases and the J segment 2 bases; nucleotides outside the gene matches: 15. CDR1 is TSWWSYY, CDR2 QGS, per germline. The CDR3 contains 19 residues.

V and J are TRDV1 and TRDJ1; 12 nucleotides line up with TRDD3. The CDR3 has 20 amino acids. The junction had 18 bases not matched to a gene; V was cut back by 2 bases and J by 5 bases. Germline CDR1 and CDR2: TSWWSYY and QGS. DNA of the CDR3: TGTGCTCTTGGGGAATTTGGGTTATGTACCTCTGGGGGATACGAAGATAAACTCATCTTT. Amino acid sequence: CALGEFGLCTSGGYEDKLIF.

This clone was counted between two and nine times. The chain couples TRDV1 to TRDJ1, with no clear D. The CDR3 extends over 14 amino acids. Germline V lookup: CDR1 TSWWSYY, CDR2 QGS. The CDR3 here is CALSTHPDTDKLIF. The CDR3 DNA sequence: TGTGCACTATCTACTCACCCTGACACCGATAAACTCATCTTT.

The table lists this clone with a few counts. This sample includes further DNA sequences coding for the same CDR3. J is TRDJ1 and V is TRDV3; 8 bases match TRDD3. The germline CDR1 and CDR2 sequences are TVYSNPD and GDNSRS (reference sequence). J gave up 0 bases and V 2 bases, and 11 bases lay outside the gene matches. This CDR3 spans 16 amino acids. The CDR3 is CAFWLLGDLYTDKLIF. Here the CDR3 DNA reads TGTGCCTTTTGGTTGCTGGGGGACCTGTACACCGATAAACTCATCTTT. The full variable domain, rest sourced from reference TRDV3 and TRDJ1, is CDKVTQSSPDQTVASGSEVVLLCTYDTVYSNPDLFWYRIRPDYSFQFVFYGDNSRSEGADFTQGRFSVKHILTQKAFHLVISPVRTEDSATYYCAFWLLGDLYTDKLIFGKGTRVTVEP.

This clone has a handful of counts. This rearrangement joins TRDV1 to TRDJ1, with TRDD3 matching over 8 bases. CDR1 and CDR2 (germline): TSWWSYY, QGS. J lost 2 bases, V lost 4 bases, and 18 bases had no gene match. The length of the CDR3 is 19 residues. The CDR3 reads CALGAHFFTGGRGTDKLIF. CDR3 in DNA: TGTGCTCTTGGGGCTCACTTCTTTACTGGGGGTCGAGGGACCGATAAACTCATCTTT.

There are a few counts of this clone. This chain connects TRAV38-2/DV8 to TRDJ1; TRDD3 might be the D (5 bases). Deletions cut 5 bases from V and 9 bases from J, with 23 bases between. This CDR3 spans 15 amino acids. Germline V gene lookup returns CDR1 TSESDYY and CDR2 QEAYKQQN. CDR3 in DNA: TGTGCTTATAGCCGGACTACGGTGGGGACCGTAGAACTCATCTTT. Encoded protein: CAYSRTTVGTVELIF.